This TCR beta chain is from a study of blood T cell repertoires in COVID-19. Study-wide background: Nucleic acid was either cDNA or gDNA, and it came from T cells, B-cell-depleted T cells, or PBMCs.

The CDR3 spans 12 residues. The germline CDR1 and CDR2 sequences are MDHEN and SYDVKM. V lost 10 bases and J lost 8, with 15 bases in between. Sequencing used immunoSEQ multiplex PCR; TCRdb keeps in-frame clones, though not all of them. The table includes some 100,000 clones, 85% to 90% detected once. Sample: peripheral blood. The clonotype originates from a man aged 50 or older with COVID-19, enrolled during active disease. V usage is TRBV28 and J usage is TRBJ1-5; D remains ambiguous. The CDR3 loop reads CATYRNGEPQHF. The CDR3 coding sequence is TGTGCCACCTACCGGAACGGGGAGCCCCAGCATTTT. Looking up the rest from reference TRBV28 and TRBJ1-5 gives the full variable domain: DVKVTQSSRYLVKRTGEKVFLECVQDMDHENMFWYRQDPGLGLRLIYFSYDVKMKEKGDIPEGYSVSREKKERFSLILESASTNQTSMYLCATYRNGEPQHFGDGTRLSIL.